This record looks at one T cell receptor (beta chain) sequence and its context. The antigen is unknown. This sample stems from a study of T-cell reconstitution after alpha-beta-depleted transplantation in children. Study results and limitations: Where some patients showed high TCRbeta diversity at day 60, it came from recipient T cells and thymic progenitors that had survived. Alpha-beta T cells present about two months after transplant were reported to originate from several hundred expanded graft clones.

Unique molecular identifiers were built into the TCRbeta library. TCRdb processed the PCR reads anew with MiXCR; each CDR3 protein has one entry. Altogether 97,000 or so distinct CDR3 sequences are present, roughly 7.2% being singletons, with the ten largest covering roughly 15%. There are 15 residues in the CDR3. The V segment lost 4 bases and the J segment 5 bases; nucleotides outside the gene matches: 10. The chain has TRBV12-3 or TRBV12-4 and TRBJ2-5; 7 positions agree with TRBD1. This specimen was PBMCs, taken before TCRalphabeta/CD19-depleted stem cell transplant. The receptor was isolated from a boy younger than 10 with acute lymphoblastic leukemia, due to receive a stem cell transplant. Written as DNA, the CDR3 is TGTGCCAGCAGTTCGGGACAGACGAGGCACGAGACCCAGTACTTC. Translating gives CASSSGQTRHETQYF.